Following are 14 T cell receptor beta chains from one sample sequenced in a study of blood T cell repertoires in COVID-19. Method: immunoSEQ multiplex PCR; TCRdb's copy keeps in-frame clones and lacks some. The repertoire holds roughly 320,000 clones, with more than 75% as singletons. Sequencing was carried out using peripheral blood. The origin of the receptors is a man between 65 and 85 years old with acute or convalescent COVID-19.

This chain connects TRBV27 to TRBJ1-6; unclear D gene. Trimming took 4 bases from V and 8 from J, leaving 9 bases between them. This CDR3 has 13 amino acids. CDR1 MNHEY and CDR2 SMNVEV come from the germline V gene (reference sequence). The CDR3 coding sequence is TGTGCCAGCAGTTATATTTCGGATTCACCCCTCCACTTT. Encoded protein: CASSYISDSPLHF.

The rearrangement joins TRBV21-1 to TRBJ2-4; the table calls TRBD1, which could not be checked here. TRBV21-1 is assigned pseudogene status. The CDR3 runs 14 residues. The CDR3 bases are TGTGCCAGCAGCAGGGCAGCTCCCAAGGACATTCAGTACTTC. This codes for CASSRAAPKDIQYF.

This clone was counted a few times. The V gene is TRBV28, the J gene TRBJ2-7, with TRBD1 identical over 10 bases. The CDR3 sequence is 14 residues long. Per germline, CDR1 MDHEN and CDR2 SYDVKM. J was trimmed by 6 bases and V by 7 bases; bases with no gene match: 9. The CDR3 protein is CASTLPDRGREQYF. In DNA, the CDR3 is TGTGCCAGCACCTTGCCTGACAGGGGGCGCGAGCAGTACTTC.

J is TRBJ1-3 and V is TRBV18; a possible D gene is TRBD1 (5 bases). Trimming stripped 3 bases from V and 2 bases from J, with 14 bases between. Germline CDR1 and CDR2: KGHSH and LQKENI. The CDR3 sequence is 16 residues long. CDR3 sequence (DNA): TGTGCCAGCTCACCGGCCTCCCAGGGTGCTGGAAACACCATATATTTT. This codes for CASSPASQGAGNTIYF.

V usage is TRBV3-1 (or the pseudogene TRBV3-2) and J usage is TRBJ1-2, with D perhaps TRBD1 (5 bases). V was pared by 3 bases and J by 6 bases, with 8 bases between. CDR3 length: 12 residues. Germline V gene sequence: CDR1 LGHDT, CDR2 YNNKEL (reference sequence). The CDR3 loop reads CASSHGGNGYTF. In DNA, the CDR3 is TGTGCCAGCAGCCATGGGGGGAATGGCTACACCTTC.

The chain joins TRBV7-9 to TRBJ2-7; D uncertain. Trimming shortened V by 5 bases and J by 2 bases, and 16 bases separated the two germline ends. Germline-derived CDR1 and CDR2 are SEHNR and FQNEAQ (reference sequence). The length of the CDR3 is 15 residues. The CDR3 region is CASSPPFAGTYEQYF. The CDR3 bases are TGTGCCAGCAGCCCCCCCTTCGCAGGCACCTACGAGCAGTACTTC.

The chain recombines TRBV28 with TRBJ2-7; D uncertain. The CDR3 contains 12 residues. V dropped 8 bases and J dropped 2 bases, with 10 bases sitting between them. Germline CDR1 reads MDHEN; CDR2 reads SYDVKM. The CDR3 DNA reads as TGTGCCAGCTGCGCGGCTGCCTACGAGCAGTACTTC. It translates to CASCAAAYEQYF.

This clone has a single count. The chain links TRBV5-6 to TRBJ2-5; 9 bases match TRBD2. Per germline, CDR1 SGHDT and CDR2 YYEEEE. Losses at the gene ends were 4 bases for V and 3 bases for J; bases not matched to a gene: 13. The CDR3 is made up of 17 amino acids. The CDR3 DNA reads as TGTGCCAGCAGCCCGTTGGTGGCGGGGGGGATCGAAGAGACCCAGTACTTC. This translates into CASSPLVAGGIEETQYF.

The chain is built from TRBV19 and TRBJ2-1, with 10 bases fitting TRBD2. The CDR3 runs 16 residues. Germline assignment: CDR1 LNHDA and CDR2 SQIVND (reference sequence). J lost 8 bases, V lost 10 bases, and 17 bases had no gene match. In nucleotides, the CDR3 is TGTGCCACGAAAAGAGGGGCTAGCGGGAGTTCAGATGAGCAGTTCTTC. Protein product: CATKRGASGSSDEQFF.

The J gene is TRBJ1-3, the V gene TRBV2; D remains unclear. Germline V gene lookup returns CDR1 SNHLY and CDR2 FYNNEI. V lost 6 bases, J lost 9 bases, and 15 bases lay in between. This CDR3 contains 13 residues. The CDR3 DNA reads as TGTGCCAGCAGCCTGGACCCGGCGGGCACCATATATTTT. It encodes CASSLDPAGTIYF.

This clone was seen just once. The chain carries TRBV5-1 and TRBJ1-1, with a tentative D call TRBD1 (5 bases). The CDR3 is made up of 14 amino acids. Germline CDR1 and CDR2: SGHRS and YFSETQ. The ends were cut back, 0 bases at V and 4 bases at J, with 10 bases in the middle. CDR3 sequence reads: CASSLAGRGTEAFF. The CDR3 DNA follows: TGCGCCAGCAGCTTGGCAGGGCGAGGCACTGAAGCTTTCTTT.

This clone was observed a single time. This rearrangement joins TRBV11-3 to TRBJ2-7; possible D gene TRBD1, 6 bases. The germline V and J ends were trimmed by 5 bases and 2 bases, with 13 bases remaining between them. This CDR3 contains 14 residues. The germline CDR1 and CDR2 sequences are SGHNT and YENEEA. The CDR3 DNA reads as TGTGCCAGCAGCACTCAGGGGCCTCCCTACGAGCAGTACTTC. As protein: CASSTQGPPYEQYF.

The chain joins TRBV6-5 to TRBJ1-5; D remains unclear. This CDR3 is built from 15 residues. CDR1 is MNHEY and CDR2 is SVGAGI in the germline V gene. V lost 6 bases, J lost 7 bases, and 19 bases lay in between. The CDR3 protein is CASRRKAGGWQPQHF. CDR3 sequence (DNA): TGTGCCAGCAGGAGAAAGGCAGGAGGTTGGCAGCCCCAGCATTTT.

The rearrangement uses TRBV3-1 (or the pseudogene TRBV3-2) and TRBJ1-4, with D possibly being TRBD1 (5 bases). The CDR3 sequence is 15 residues long. CDR1 is LGHDT and CDR2 is YNNKEL in the germline V gene (reference sequence). Deletions cut 1 base from V and 3 bases from J, with 9 bases between. The CDR3 DNA reads as TGTGCCAGCAGCCAAGGGGGCAGAGCTAATGAAAAACTGTTTTTT. The encoded protein is CASSQGGRANEKLFF.